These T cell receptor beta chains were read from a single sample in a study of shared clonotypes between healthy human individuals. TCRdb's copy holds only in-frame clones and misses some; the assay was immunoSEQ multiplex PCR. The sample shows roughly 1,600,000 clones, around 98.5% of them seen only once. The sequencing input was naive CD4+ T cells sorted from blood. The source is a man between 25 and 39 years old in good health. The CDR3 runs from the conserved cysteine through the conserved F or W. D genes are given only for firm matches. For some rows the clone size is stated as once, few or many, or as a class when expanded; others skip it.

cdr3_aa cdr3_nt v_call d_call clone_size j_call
CASRGPGQGRNQPQHF TGTGCCAGCAGAGGGCCGGGACAGGGGCGCAATCAGCCCCAGCATTTT TRBV28 TRBD1 . TRBJ1-5
CASRLELGLAENNEQFF TGTGCAAGTCGCTTAGAACTGGGACTAGCGGAAAACAATGAGCAGTTCTTC TRBV12-2 . once TRBJ2-1
CASSLWGQSYEQYF TGTGCCAGCAGTCTTTGGGGGCAATCCTACGAGCAGTACTTC TRBV2 . . TRBJ2-7
CASSLILQQGDGYTF TGTGCCAGCAGTTTGATCCTCCAGCAGGGGGATGGCTACACCTTC TRBV28 TRBD1 . TRBJ1-2
CASSRQGYGQPQHF TGTGCCAGCAGTCGACAGGGGTACGGTCAGCCCCAGCATTTT TRBV27 TRBD1 . TRBJ1-5
CASSLGVETQYF TGTGCCAGTAGTCTCGGTGTAGAGACCCAGTACTTC TRBV19 . . TRBJ2-5
CASSLGSYTDTQYF TGCGCCAGCAGCTTGGGTAGTTACACAGATACGCAGTATTTT TRBV5-1 . . TRBJ2-3
CASSPWVGRSSYNEQFF TGTGCCAGCAGCCCCTGGGTAGGGCGAAGCTCCTACAATGAGCAGTTCTTC TRBV5-6 . once TRBJ2-1
CALGGNSNQPQHF TGTGCCCTGGGGGGAAATAGCAATCAGCCCCAGCATTTT TRBV6-1 . once TRBJ1-5
CASSRSFLETQYF TGTGCCAGCTCCCGCTCGTTTCTAGAGACCCAGTACTTC TRBV18 . . TRBJ2-5
CASSFGQANVLTF TGCGCCAGCAGCTTTGGGCAGGCCAACGTCCTGACTTTC TRBV5-1 . . TRBJ2-6
CASSRTSGGYEQYF TGCGCCAGCAGCCGGACTAGCGGGGGCTACGAGCAGTACTTC TRBV5-1 TRBD2 . TRBJ2-7
CASSLVSREQFF TGTGCCAGCAGCTTGGTCAGCCGTGAGCAGTTCTTC TRBV5-6 . . TRBJ2-1
CASSLVAGGPYEQYF TGCGCCAGCAGCTTGGTAGCGGGAGGACCCTACGAGCAGTACTTC TRBV5-1 TRBD2 . TRBJ2-7
CASSFLATAWTTYEQYF TGTGCCAGCAGCTTTTTGGCGACAGCCTGGACAACCTACGAGCAGTACTTC TRBV7-2 . . TRBJ2-7
CASSSAGRNTGELFF TGCGCCAGCAGCTCCGCTGGGCGGAACACCGGGGAGCTGTTTTTT TRBV5-1 . . TRBJ2-2
CASSLLTPGGIANTEAFF TGTGCCAGCAGTTTATTGACGCCGGGGGGGATAGCAAACACTGAAGCTTTCTTT TRBV28 . . TRBJ1-1
CAWRTSGLRGWTGELFF TGTGCCTGGAGGACTAGCGGTCTAAGAGGGTGGACCGGGGAGCTGTTTTTT TRBV30 TRBD2 . TRBJ2-2
CASSPPAQGSYGYTF TGTGCCAGCTCACCACCGGCACAGGGGAGCTATGGCTACACCTTC TRBV18 TRBD1 . TRBJ1-2
CAANGGTNQPQHF TGTGCCGCGAATGGGGGCACCAATCAGCCCCAGCATTTT TRBV28 . . TRBJ1-5
CASSPGQGETQYF TGCGCCAGCAGCCCGGGACAGGGGGAGACCCAGTACTTC TRBV5-1 TRBD1 . TRBJ2-5
CASKPGTDTTPDQPQHF TGTGCCAGTAAGCCTGGGACGGACACCACCCCGGATCAGCCCCAGCATTTT TRBV19 . . TRBJ1-5
CASSGTSPGQGVYEQYF TGCGCCAGCAGTGGCACCTCTCCGGGACAGGGGGTTTACGAGCAGTACTTC TRBV10-1 TRBD1 . TRBJ2-7
CASSNGNTQYF TGTGCCAGCAGTAACGGGAATACGCAGTATTTT TRBV2 . . TRBJ2-3
CASSLTGWYEQYF TGTGCCAGCAGCTTGACAGGTTGGTACGAGCAGTACTTC TRBV6-5 . once TRBJ2-7
CASSRSSTDTQYF TGTGCCAGCAGCCGAAGCAGCACAGATACGCAGTATTTT TRBV13 . . TRBJ2-3
CASSLSGRGNEQFF TGTGCCAGTAGCCTTAGCGGGAGGGGGAATGAGCAGTTCTTC TRBV19 TRBD2 . TRBJ2-1
CASSQTGTPGGQPQHF TGTGCCAGCTCACAAACCGGGACCCCCGGCGGGCAGCCCCAGCATTTT TRBV18 . . TRBJ1-5
CASSPNPGTSYEQFF TGTGCCAGCAGCCCAAATCCCGGGACTAGTTATGAGCAGTTCTTC TRBV11-2 TRBD2 . TRBJ2-1
CASNDGTSSWYF TGTGCCAGTAACGACGGGACCTCCTCATGGTACTTC TRBV27 . . TRBJ2-7
CASSPLPGQGADGNQPQHF TGTGCCAGCTCACCATTACCGGGACAGGGGGCGGATGGCAATCAGCCCCAGCATTTT TRBV18 TRBD1 . TRBJ1-5
CASSLAAGDSLGTDTQYF TGTGCCAGCAGCTTAGCAGCGGGAGATAGTTTAGGAACAGATACGCAGTATTTT TRBV7-8 TRBD2 . TRBJ2-3
CASSIWRTSNTEAFF TGTGCCAGTAGTATTTGGAGGACCTCCAACACTGAAGCTTTCTTT TRBV19 . . TRBJ1-1
CASSLVATSEQETQYF TGTGCCAGCAGCTTAGTCGCTACTAGCGAACAAGAGACCCAGTACTTC TRBV7-2 TRBD2 . TRBJ2-5
CAISESEILDYEQYF TGTGCCATCAGTGAGTCAGAGATATTGGACTACGAGCAGTACTTC TRBV10-3 . . TRBJ2-7
CASSSKVTVNTEAFF TGTGCCAGCTCATCAAAAGTGACAGTGAACACTGAAGCTTTCTTT TRBV18 . . TRBJ1-1
CASSERNTIYF TGTGCCAGCAGCGAGAGGAACACCATATATTTT TRBV2 . . TRBJ1-3
CASSESGQGNYGYTF TGTGCCAGCAGTGAGTCAGGACAGGGGAACTATGGCTACACCTTC TRBV25-1 TRBD1 . TRBJ1-2
CASSFQVDTEAFF TGCGCCAGCAGCTTCCAGGTGGACACTGAAGCTTTCTTT TRBV5-1 . . TRBJ1-1
CAITRDRGGTDTQYF TGTGCCATCACCCGGGACCGGGGGGGGACAGATACGCAGTATTTT TRBV10-3 TRBD2 . TRBJ2-3
CASSLVITDTQYF TGTGCCAGCAGTTTAGTGATCACAGATACGCAGTATTTT TRBV28 . . TRBJ2-3
CSVEGLGLAGKRVYNEQFF TGCAGCGTTGAAGGGTTGGGACTAGCGGGAAAAAGGGTATACAATGAGCAGTTCTTC TRBV29-1 TRBD2 . TRBJ2-1
CASRPGGTNTGELFF TGTGCCAGTCGGCCGGGAGGAACGAACACCGGGGAGCTGTTTTTT TRBV7-7 TRBD2 . TRBJ2-2
CASSAGTGTGELFF TGTGCCAGCAGCGCCGGGACAGGGACCGGGGAGCTGTTTTTT TRBV28 TRBD1 . TRBJ2-2
CASSLRPGEQYF TGTGCCAGCAGTTTACGGCCGGGCGAGCAGTACTTC TRBV28 . . TRBJ2-7
CASSTTGGRYSNQPQHF TGTGCCAGTAGTACTACAGGGGGCAGGTATAGCAATCAGCCCCAGCATTTT TRBV19 TRBD1 . TRBJ1-5
CASSYGQGRDTEAFF TGTGCCAGCAGTTATGGCCAGGGTAGGGACACTGAAGCTTTCTTT TRBV6-5 . once TRBJ1-1
CSVGVGGGKETQYF TGCAGCGTTGGTGTAGGGGGAGGAAAAGAGACCCAGTACTTC TRBV29-1 . . TRBJ2-5
CASSYEREGTYGYTF TGTGCCAGCAGTTACGAACGGGAGGGTACCTATGGCTACACCTTC TRBV6-6 . . TRBJ1-2
CASSLAARGSANEKLFF TGTGCCAGCAGCTTAGCTGCGAGAGGTTCCGCTAATGAAAAACTGTTTTTT TRBV7-9 . . TRBJ1-4
CASSLGAGRVGRSYNEQFF TGTGCCAGCAGCTTAGGGGCAGGGCGTGTGGGGAGGTCCTACAATGAGCAGTTCTTC TRBV5-8 . . TRBJ2-1